A selection of T cell receptor beta chains follows, all from one sample in a study of T-cell reconstitution after alpha-beta-depleted transplantation in children. TCRdb re-analysed the PCR reads in MiXCR, keeping a single row per CDR3 protein. The data contain approximately 400,000 distinct CDR3 sequences, approximately 11% of them singletons. The material sequenced was PBMCs from the stem cell graft donor, taken from the stem cell graft. The receptors originated from a human donor who donated a stem cell graft to a child with acute myeloid leukemia. CDR3s leave out the opening cysteine and the closing phenylalanine or tryptophan. Fields, in order: V gene, CDR3 length, CDR3 protein.

v_gene: TRBV29-1; len: 10; CDR3aa: SVREPVGTQY
v_gene: TRBV29-1; len: 12; CDR3aa: SGLPGGRQETQY
v_gene: TRBV20-1; len: 12; CDR3aa: SARDQAGAHEQF
v_gene: TRBV6-1; len: 13; CDR3aa: ASSANGQMNTEAF
v_gene: TRBV5-1; len: 14; CDR3aa: ASSLGALPTNEKLF
v_gene: TRBV14; len: 17; CDR3aa: ASSQSGWGGVGLYNEQF
v_gene: TRBV20-1; len: 12; CDR3aa: SAYRQGPPETQY
v_gene: TRBV5-1; len: 11; CDR3aa: ASSLEGNYEQY
v_gene: TRBV20-1; len: 13; CDR3aa: SAKEARRDTGELF
v_gene: TRBV6-1; len: 14; CDR3aa: ASREKGQTTNEKLF
v_gene: TRBV7-2; len: 13; CDR3aa: ASSLMGTSKTESF
v_gene: TRBV20-1; len: 12; CDR3aa: SASVAENTGELF
v_gene: TRBV6-1; len: 16; CDR3aa: ASRLRTSGTSLEETQY
v_gene: TRBV20-1; len: 12; CDR3aa: SARPLAGSYEQY
v_gene: TRBV29-1; len: 12; CDR3aa: SVEEGHLGDTQY
v_gene: TRBV29-1; len: 12; CDR3aa: SVPHGGRDNEQF
v_gene: TRBV20-1; len: 11; CDR3aa: SVDRDDTGELF
v_gene: TRBV12-3/TRBV12-4; len: 13; CDR3aa: ASSFSGYSYNEQF
v_gene: TRBV12-3/TRBV12-4; len: 11; CDR3aa: ASSLSEKETQY
v_gene: TRBV7-4; len: 16; CDR3aa: ASSLAGATLLGNQPQH
v_gene: TRBV13; len: 10; CDR3aa: ASSRTDEKLF
v_gene: TRBV20-1; len: 13; CDR3aa: SARDYPFATDTQY
v_gene: TRBV7-9; len: 11; CDR3aa: ASRGLAKNIQY
v_gene: TRBV5-1; len: 12; CDR3aa: ASSARGNYYEQY
v_gene: TRBV20-1; len: 12; CDR3aa: SARQGVTDQPQH
v_gene: TRBV5-1; len: 14; CDR3aa: ASSLSLAGGPHEQF
v_gene: TRBV7-9; len: 14; CDR3aa: ASSLKGAPANYGYT
v_gene: TRBV7-9; len: 13; CDR3aa: ASSTTGTSTDTQY
v_gene: TRBV7-3; len: 14; CDR3aa: ASSRKGGLSYNEQF
v_gene: TRBV6-5; len: 16; CDR3aa: ASSYSPVLAGGRNEQF
v_gene: TRBV2; len: 11; CDR3aa: ASKGGVGETQY
v_gene: TRBV7-6; len: 10; CDR3aa: ASSGTGRGYT
v_gene: TRBV12-3/TRBV12-4; len: 13; CDR3aa: ASSLEGRAADTQY
v_gene: TRBV28; len: 12; CDR3aa: ASSFLGTLPEQY
v_gene: TRBV5-1; len: 13; CDR3aa: ASSLAPAGGGEQF
v_gene: TRBV20-1; len: 14; CDR3aa: SARDGPSGLTGELF
v_gene: TRBV7-9; len: 11; CDR3aa: ASSLVREREQF
v_gene: TRBV15; len: 13; CDR3aa: ATSGRISRNNEQF
v_gene: TRBV6-2/TRBV6-3; len: 15; CDR3aa: ASTDVDGQGPQETQY
v_gene: TRBV20-1; len: 11; CDR3aa: TRVGNGTDTQY
v_gene: TRBV5-1; len: 13; CDR3aa: ASSLDRGSQDTQY
v_gene: TRBV5-1; len: 13; CDR3aa: ASSLVVGYQETQY
v_gene: TRBV7-9; len: 10; CDR3aa: ASSYRNEKLF
v_gene: TRBV29-1; len: 13; CDR3aa: SVRGTGTGSDTQY
v_gene: TRBV6-1; len: 14; CDR3aa: ASKDLESQYNQPQH
v_gene: TRBV12-5; len: 14; CDR3aa: ASGFSSGRSSYEQY
v_gene: TRBV20-1; len: 10; CDR3aa: SASPSQETQY
v_gene: TRBV5-5; len: 16; CDR3aa: ASSLVDVARSRPQPQH
v_gene: TRBV7-2; len: 13; CDR3aa: ASSYGGDFAYGYT
v_gene: TRBV10-1; len: 14; CDR3aa: ASSESMTGNTGELF
v_gene: TRBV10-3; len: 12; CDR3aa: AIRGTSVTDTQY
v_gene: TRBV3-1; len: 13; CDR3aa: ASSPQAGIYNEQF
v_gene: TRBV20-1; len: 9; CDR3aa: SARRGNEQF
v_gene: TRBV29-1; len: 10; CDR3aa: SVGGYTDTQY
v_gene: TRBV5-1; len: 14; CDR3aa: ASSLGLDVAINEQF